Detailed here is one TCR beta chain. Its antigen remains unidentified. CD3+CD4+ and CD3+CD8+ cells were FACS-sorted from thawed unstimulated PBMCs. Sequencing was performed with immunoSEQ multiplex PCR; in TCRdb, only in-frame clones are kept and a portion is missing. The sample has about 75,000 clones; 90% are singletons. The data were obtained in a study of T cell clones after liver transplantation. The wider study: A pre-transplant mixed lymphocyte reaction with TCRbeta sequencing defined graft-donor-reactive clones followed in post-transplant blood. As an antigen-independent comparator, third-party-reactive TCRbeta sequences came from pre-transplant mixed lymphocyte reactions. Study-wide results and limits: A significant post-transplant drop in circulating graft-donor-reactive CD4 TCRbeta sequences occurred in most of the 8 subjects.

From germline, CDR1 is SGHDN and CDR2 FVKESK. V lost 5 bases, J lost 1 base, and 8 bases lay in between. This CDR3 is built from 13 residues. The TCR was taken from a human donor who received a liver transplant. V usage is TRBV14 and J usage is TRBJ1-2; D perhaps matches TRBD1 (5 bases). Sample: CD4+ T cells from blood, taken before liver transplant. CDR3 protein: CASSSGYNYGYTF. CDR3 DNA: TGTGCCAGCAGCTCAGGGTATAACTATGGCTACACCTTC.